This T cell receptor (beta chain) originates from a study of blood T cell repertoires in COVID-19. The table came from immunoSEQ multiplex PCR; TCRdb's copy has only in-frame clones and leaves some out. The repertoire holds about 370,000 clones, with 75% to 90% as singletons. Participants were aged about 18 to 100 years from 20 to 30 US areas. This clone was detected a few times. The V gene's germline CDR1 is SQVTM and CDR2 ANQGSEA. Trimming shortened V by 4 bases and J by 8 bases, and 8 bases separated the two germline ends. This CDR3 spans 11 amino acids. This sequence originates from a man in his late teens or twenties who had recovered from COVID-19. The chain carries TRBV29-1 and TRBJ2-2; no clear D. Specimen: PBMCs or T cells enriched from blood (not recorded which). The CDR3 DNA reads as TGCAGCGTTGGATTCAGGGGGGAGCTGTTTTTT. Translation gives CSVGFRGELFF.